Reported below is one TCR beta chain. Its antigen is unknown. V was trimmed by 3 bases and J by 1 base, leaving 12 bases between them. Germline V gene data show CDR1 as SQVTM and CDR2 as ANQGSEA. CDR3 size: 14 residues. This record comes from a study of PD-1 blockade in classical Hodgkin lymphoma. Study-wide points: With CD4+ cells, TCR diversity rose significantly by C4D1, but not with CD8+ cells. Some patients began nivolumab under 1 year after ASCT. These patients were excluded from later analyses. A reduction in baseline TCR diversity was reportedly seen in newly diagnosed patients relative to healthy donors.

In every patient, relapse followed autologous stem cell transplantation, while exposure to brentuximab vedotin differed. Only in-frame clones appear in the TCRdb table, and some are missing; sequencing was by immunoSEQ multiplex PCR. The table has 95,000 to 100,000 clones, approximately 90% seen once. J is TRBJ2-5 and V is TRBV29-1; D perhaps matches TRBD2 (5 bases). The sequence derives from a human donor with classical Hodgkin lymphoma. The sequencing here drew on peripheral blood mononuclear cells (PBMCs), taken before the second cycle of nivolumab. The chain's CDR3 is CSVESPGSQETQYF. The CDR3 DNA reads TGCAGCGTTGAGTCTCCGGGATCCCAAGAGACCCAGTACTTC.